This T cell receptor (beta chain) came from a study of lymphopenia after photon versus proton radiotherapy. Study outcomes and limitations: In patients who died, overall survival fell as post-nadir TCR diversity dropped more. After lymphocyte nadir, photon-treated repertoires showed oligoclonal expansion, especially CD8+ Temra. Survival link was tested only in deceased patients; proton benefit remains a possibility.

Germline values: CDR1 LGHNA, CDR2 YNFKEQ. This CDR3 has 17 amino acids. The V segment lost 0 bases and the J segment 1 base; nucleotides outside the gene matches: 6. Data came from immunoSEQ multiplex PCR; TCRdb stores just in-frame clones and leaves some out. Of under 20,000 clones in the sample, about 88% were seen once. About this clone: The antigen remains undetermined.

The chain has TRBV4-2 and TRBJ2-3, with 8 bases lining up with TRBD1. The clonotype originates from a man between 65 and 79 years old with pancreatic cancer. Material: peripheral blood, obtained from a patient treated with proton-based radiotherapy. CDR3 sequence (DNA): TGTGCCAGCAGCCAAGATGTCCCGGGACAGGGCACAGATACGCAGTATTTT. It specifies CASSQDVPGQGTDTQYF.